This TCR beta chain comes out of a study of blood T cell repertoires in COVID-19. Study as a whole: COVID-19 samples, acute and convalescent, were from the United States, Italy and Spain.

This CDR3 contains 11 residues. Germline loops: CDR1 LGHDT, CDR2 YNNKEL (reference sequence). Deletions cut 6 bases from V and 6 bases from J, with 8 bases between. Individuals drawn from 20 to 25 US areas were about 18 to 90 years old. Donors were grouped by their self-reported clinical history. Recovered status applied to Cohort 3 donors who had two consecutive negative PCRs. It also applied to those with clearance or with symptom resolution. Sequenced by immunoSEQ multiplex PCR; TCRdb stores in-frame clones only, minus some. Seen here are about 480,000 clones, over 75% observed once, and the top ten hold approximately 2%.

The V and J genes are TRBV3-1 (or the pseudogene TRBV3-2) and TRBJ1-2, with D perhaps matching TRBD1 (5 bases). Sequenced material: PBMCs or T cells enriched from blood (not recorded which). The source of this sequence is a woman between 35 and 50 years old who had recovered from COVID-19. CDR3 amino acids: CASRSRDGYTF. DNA for the CDR3: TGTGCCAGCAGGTCCAGGGATGGCTACACCTTC.